This TCR beta chain is drawn from a study of T cell changes during pregnancy in multiple sclerosis. Produced via immunoSEQ multiplex PCR; TCRdb's table is partial and in-frame only. Among around 72,000 clones listed, over 80% were seen once. Germline values: CDR1 SEHNR, CDR2 FQNEAQ (reference sequence). V lost 2 bases to trimming and J lost 0 bases; unmatched junction nucleotides: 4. This CDR3 is 16 amino acids long. The rearrangement joins TRBV7-9 to TRBJ2-3, with 8 bases identical to TRBD2. The clonotype comes from a female donor with multiple sclerosis, enrolled in a pregnancy study. Sequenced here: CD4+ T cells from peripheral blood mononuclear cells, sampled before pregnancy. CDR3 coding DNA: TGTGCCAGCAGCTTACGAGGCGGGAGGAGCACAGATACGCAGTATTTT. Its translation is CASSLRGGRSTDTQYF.